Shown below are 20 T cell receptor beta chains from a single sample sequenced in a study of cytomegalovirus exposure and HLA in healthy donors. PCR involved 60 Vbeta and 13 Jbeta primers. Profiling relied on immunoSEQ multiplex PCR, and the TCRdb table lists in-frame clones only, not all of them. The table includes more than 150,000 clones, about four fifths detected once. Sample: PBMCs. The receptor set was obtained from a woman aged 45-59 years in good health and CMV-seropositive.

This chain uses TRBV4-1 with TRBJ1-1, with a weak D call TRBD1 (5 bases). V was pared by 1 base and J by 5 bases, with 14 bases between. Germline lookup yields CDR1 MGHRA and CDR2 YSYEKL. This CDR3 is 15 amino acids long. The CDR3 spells CASSQGPGRDTEAFF. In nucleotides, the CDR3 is TGCGCCAGCAGCCAAGGCCCAGGGAGGGATACTGAAGCTTTCTTT.

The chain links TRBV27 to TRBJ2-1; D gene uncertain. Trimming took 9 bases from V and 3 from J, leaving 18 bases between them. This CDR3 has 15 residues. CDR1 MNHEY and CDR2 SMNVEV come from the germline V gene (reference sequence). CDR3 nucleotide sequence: TGTGCCAGTAGCTCTGGCGGAGCCTACTACAATGAGCAGTTCTTC. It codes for CASSSGGAYYNEQFF.

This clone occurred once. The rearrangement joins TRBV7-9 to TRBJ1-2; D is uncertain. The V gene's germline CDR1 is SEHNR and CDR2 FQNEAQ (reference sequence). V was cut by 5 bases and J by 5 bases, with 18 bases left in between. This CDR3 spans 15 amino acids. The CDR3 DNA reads TGTGCCAGCAGCCCCGAGGGTTTCTACGGGTATGGCTACACCTTC. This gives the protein CASSPEGFYGYGYTF.

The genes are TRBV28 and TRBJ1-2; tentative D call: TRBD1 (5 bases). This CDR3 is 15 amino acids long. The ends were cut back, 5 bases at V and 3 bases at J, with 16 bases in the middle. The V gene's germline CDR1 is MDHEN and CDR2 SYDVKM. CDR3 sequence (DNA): TGTGCCAGCAGTCAACCGACAGTTTCGCACTATGGCTACACCTTC. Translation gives CASSQPTVSHYGYTF.

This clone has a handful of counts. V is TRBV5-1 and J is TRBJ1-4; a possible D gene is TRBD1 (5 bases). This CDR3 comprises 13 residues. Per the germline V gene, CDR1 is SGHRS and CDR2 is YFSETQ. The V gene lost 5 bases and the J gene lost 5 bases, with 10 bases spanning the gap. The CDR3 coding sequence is TGCGCCAGCAGGGTGGGGGGGAATGAAAAACTGTTTTTT. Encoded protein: CASRVGGNEKLFF.

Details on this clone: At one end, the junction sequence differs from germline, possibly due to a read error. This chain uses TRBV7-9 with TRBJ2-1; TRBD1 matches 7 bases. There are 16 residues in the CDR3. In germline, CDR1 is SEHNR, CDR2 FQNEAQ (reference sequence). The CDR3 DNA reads TGTTCCAGCAGCTCTGAGGGGCAGGGGGAAGACAATGAGCAGTTCTTC. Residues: CSSSSEGQGEDNEQFF. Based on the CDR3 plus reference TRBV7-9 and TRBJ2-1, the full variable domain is DTGVSQNPRHKITKRGQNVTFRCDPISEHNRLYWYRQTLGQGPEFLTYFQNEAQLEKSRLLSDRFSAERPKGSFSTLEIQRTEQGDSAMYLCSSSSEGQGEDNEQFFGPGTRLTVL.

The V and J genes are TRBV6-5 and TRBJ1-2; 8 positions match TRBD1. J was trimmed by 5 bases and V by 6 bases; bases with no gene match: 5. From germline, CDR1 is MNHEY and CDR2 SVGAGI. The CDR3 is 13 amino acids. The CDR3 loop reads CASRRDRFYGYTF. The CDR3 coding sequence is TGTGCCAGCAGGCGGGACAGGTTTTATGGCTACACCTTC.

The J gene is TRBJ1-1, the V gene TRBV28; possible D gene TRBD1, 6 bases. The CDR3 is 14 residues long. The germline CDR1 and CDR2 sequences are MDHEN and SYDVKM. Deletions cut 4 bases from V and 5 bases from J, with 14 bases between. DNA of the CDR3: TGTGCCAGCAGTTCCGGGGGGGGCTGGACTGAAGCTTTCTTT. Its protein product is CASSSGGGWTEAFF.

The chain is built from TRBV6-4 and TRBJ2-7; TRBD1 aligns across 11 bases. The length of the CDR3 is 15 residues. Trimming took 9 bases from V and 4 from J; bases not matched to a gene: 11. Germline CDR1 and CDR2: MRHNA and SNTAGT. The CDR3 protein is CARTLGGQGGYEQYF. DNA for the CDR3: TGTGCCAGAACACTAGGGGGACAGGGGGGTTACGAGCAGTACTTC.

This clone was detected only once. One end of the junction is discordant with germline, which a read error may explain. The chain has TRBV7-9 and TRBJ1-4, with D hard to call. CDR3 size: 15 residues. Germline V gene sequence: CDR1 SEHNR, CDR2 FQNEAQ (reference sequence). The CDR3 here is CSSSPFGEVKEKLFF. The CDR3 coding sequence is TGTTCCAGCAGCCCATTTGGGGAGGTAAAGGAAAAACTGTTTTTT. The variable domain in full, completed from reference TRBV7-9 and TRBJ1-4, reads DTGVSQNPRHKITKRGQNVTFRCDPISEHNRLYWYRQTLGQGPEFLTYFQNEAQLEKSRLLSDRFSAERPKGSFSTLEIQRTEQGDSAMYLCSSSPFGEVKEKLFFGSGTQLSVL.

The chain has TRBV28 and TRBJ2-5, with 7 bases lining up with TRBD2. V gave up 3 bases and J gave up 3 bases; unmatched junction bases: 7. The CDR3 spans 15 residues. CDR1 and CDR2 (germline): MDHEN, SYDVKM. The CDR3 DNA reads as TGTGCCAGCAGTTTTTCTAGCGGTACTGAAGAGACCCAGTACTTC. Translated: CASSFSSGTEETQYF.

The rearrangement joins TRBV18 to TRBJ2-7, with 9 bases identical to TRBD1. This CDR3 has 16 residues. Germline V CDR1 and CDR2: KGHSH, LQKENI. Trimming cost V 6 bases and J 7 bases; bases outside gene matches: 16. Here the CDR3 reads CASSLDRGGTYDEQYF. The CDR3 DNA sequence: TGTGCCAGCTCGCTGGACAGGGGTGGTACCTACGATGAGCAGTACTTC.

CDR3 bases: TGTGCCAGTGGGCGATCGAATGAAAAACTGTTTTTT. This gives the protein CASGRSNEKLFF. This chain connects TRBV19 to TRBJ1-4, with no clear D. CDR3 length equals 12 residues. V was shortened by 8 bases and J by 5 bases, with 9 bases between the two germline ends. Germline V gene data show CDR1 as LNHDA and CDR2 as SQIVND (reference sequence).

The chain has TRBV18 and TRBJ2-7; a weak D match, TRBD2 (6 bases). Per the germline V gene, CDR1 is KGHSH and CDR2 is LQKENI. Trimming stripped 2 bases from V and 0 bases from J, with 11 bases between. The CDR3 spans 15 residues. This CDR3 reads CASSPKGGGSYEQYF. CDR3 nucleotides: TGTGCCAGCTCACCAAAGGGAGGAGGCTCCTACGAGCAGTACTTC.

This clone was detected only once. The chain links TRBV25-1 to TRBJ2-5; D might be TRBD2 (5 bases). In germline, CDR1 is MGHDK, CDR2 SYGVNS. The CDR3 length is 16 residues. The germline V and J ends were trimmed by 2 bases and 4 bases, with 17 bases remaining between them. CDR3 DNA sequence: TGTGCCAGCAGTGAAAGGGCAACTCTTCGGGGAGAGACCCAGTACTTC. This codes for CASSERATLRGETQYF.

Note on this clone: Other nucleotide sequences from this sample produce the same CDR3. CDR3 DNA: TGTGCCAGCAGTGAACAGGGGAACTATGGCTACACCTTC. Amino acid sequence: CASSEQGNYGYTF. The rearrangement uses TRBV6-1 and TRBJ1-2, with D possibly being TRBD1 (6 bases). V lost 2 bases to trimming and J lost 2 bases, with 6 bases between them. CDR1 MNHNS and CDR2 SASEGT come from the germline V gene. This CDR3 has 13 amino acids.

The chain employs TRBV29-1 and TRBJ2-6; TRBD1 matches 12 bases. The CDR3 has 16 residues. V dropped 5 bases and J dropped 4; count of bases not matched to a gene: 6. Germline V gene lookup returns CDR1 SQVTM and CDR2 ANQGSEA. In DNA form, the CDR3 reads TGCAGCGTTTGGGGACAGGGGGCGCGGGGGGCCAACGTCCTGACTTTC. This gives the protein CSVWGQGARGANVLTF.

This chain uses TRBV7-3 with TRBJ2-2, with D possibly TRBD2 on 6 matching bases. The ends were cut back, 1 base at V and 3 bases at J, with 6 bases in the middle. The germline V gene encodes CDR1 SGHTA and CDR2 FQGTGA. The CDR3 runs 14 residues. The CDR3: CASSLRGDTGELFF. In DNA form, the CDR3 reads TGTGCCAGCAGCTTAAGGGGGGACACCGGGGAGCTGTTTTTT.

CDR3 region: CASSLAGVSETQYF. CDR3 sequence (DNA): TGTGCCAGCAGCTTAGCGGGAGTCTCTGAGACCCAGTACTTC. The gene calls are TRBV7-2 and TRBJ2-5; a weak D match, TRBD2 (5 bases). Germline V gene sequence: CDR1 SGHTA, CDR2 FQGNSA. V lost 0 bases, J lost 5 bases, and 10 bases lay in between. There are 14 residues in the CDR3.

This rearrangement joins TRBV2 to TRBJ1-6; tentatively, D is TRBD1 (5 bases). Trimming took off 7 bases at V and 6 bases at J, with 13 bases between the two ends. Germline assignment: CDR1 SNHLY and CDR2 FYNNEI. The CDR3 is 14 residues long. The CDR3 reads CASNQGLGNSPLHF. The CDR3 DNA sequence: TGTGCCAGCAATCAGGGTCTGGGTAATTCACCCCTCCACTTT.